A single sample gave rise to the 10 T cell receptor beta chains below, sequenced in a study of blood T cell repertoires in COVID-19. Libraries were prepared by immunoSEQ multiplex PCR; TCRdb keeps only in-frame clonotypes and omits some of them. The data contain some 110,000 clones, roughly 80% of them seen just once; the ten biggest clones take up 5.5% to 7%. Sequencing input: peripheral blood. These receptors were obtained from a man aged 65-85 years with acute or convalescent COVID-19.

The chain combines TRBV6-5 with TRBJ1-5; the D gene is possibly TRBD1 (5 bases). The CDR3 consists of 13 residues. V was pared by 4 bases and J by 1 base, with 5 bases between. The germline V gene has CDR1 MNHEY and CDR2 SVGAGI. The CDR3 sequence is CASSSGSNQPQHF. The CDR3, as DNA: TGTGCCAGCAGTTCAGGGAGCAATCAGCCCCAGCATTTT.

This clone was counted a single time. This rearrangement joins TRBV5-1 to TRBJ2-2, with unresolved D. Per the germline V gene, CDR1 is SGHRS and CDR2 is YFSETQ. Trimming stripped 0 bases from V and 4 bases from J, with 7 bases between. The CDR3 loop spans 14 amino acids. For the CDR3, the DNA is TGCGCCAGCAGCTTGGCCAGGTTCACCGGGGAGCTGTTTTTT. Its protein product is CASSLARFTGELFF.

This chain joins TRBV15 and TRBJ1-3; a weak D match, TRBD1 (5 bases). V lost 2 bases and J lost 4, with 9 bases in between. Germline V gene data show CDR1 as LNHNV and CDR2 as YYDKDF (reference sequence). The length of the CDR3 is 14 residues. CDR3 in DNA: TGTGCCACCAGCAGAAGGGGTTACGGAAACACCATATATTTT. Amino acid sequence: CATSRRGYGNTIYF.

This clone has more than one count but fewer than ten. V usage is TRBV4-1 and J usage is TRBJ1-1, with TRBD1 matching over 7 bases. The CDR3 covers 16 residues. The V segment lost 1 base and the J segment 3 bases; nucleotides outside the gene matches: 8. From germline, CDR1 is MGHRA and CDR2 YSYEKL. The CDR3 is CASSQVVHRGHTEAFF. The CDR3 bases are TGCGCCAGCAGCCAAGTTGTCCACAGGGGACACACTGAAGCTTTCTTT.

The J gene is TRBJ2-3, the V gene TRBV27; 14 nucleotides agree with TRBD2. Germline V lookup: CDR1 MNHEY, CDR2 SMNVEV (reference sequence). CDR3 length: 19 amino acids. V was clipped by 6 bases and J by 0 bases; unmatched bases: 11. The CDR3 sequence is CASSLKPGTSGGSTDTQYF. The CDR3 region has the DNA TGTGCCAGCAGCTTAAAGCCCGGGACTAGCGGGGGAAGCACAGATACGCAGTATTTT.

V gene TRBV28 combines with J gene TRBJ1-1; 8 nucleotides line up with TRBD1. V trimming: 5 bases; J trimming: 0 bases; junction bases outside the gene matches: 11. The CDR3 has 17 residues. Germline CDR1 MDHEN, CDR2 SYDVKM. As DNA, the CDR3 is TGTGCCAGCAGTCACCAAGACAGGGGCCTAGTGAACACTGAAGCTTTCTTT. Its protein is CASSHQDRGLVNTEAFF.

This clone was found a few times. This chain uses TRBV7-2 with TRBJ2-7; 10 nucleotides align to TRBD2. This CDR3 comprises 15 residues. CDR1 SGHTA and CDR2 FQGNSA come from the germline V gene. The trim removed 5 bases at V and 4 bases at J, leaving 8 bases unmatched. The CDR3 loop is CASSPFSGGLYEQYF. The CDR3, as DNA: TGTGCCAGCAGCCCATTTAGCGGGGGGCTTTACGAGCAGTACTTC.

This chain links TRBV27 with TRBJ1-5, with no clear D. The CDR3 has 18 amino acids. Per germline, CDR1 MNHEY and CDR2 SMNVEV (reference sequence). V lost 6 bases and J 2 bases, leaving 23 bases between the germline ends. CDR3 sequence (DNA): TGTGCCAGCAGATTCCCCCAGAACCCATTTCATGGCAATCAGCCCCAGCATTTT. The encoded protein is CASRFPQNPFHGNQPQHF.

The CDR3 is CASSPAGEETQYF. CDR3 sequence (DNA): TGTGCCAGCAGTCCTGCAGGGGAAGAGACCCAGTACTTC. The chain joins TRBV28 to TRBJ2-5; D may be TRBD1 (6 bases). CDR1 and CDR2 from the germline V gene are MDHEN and SYDVKM. The CDR3 has 13 residues. The V end was cut by 5 bases, the J end by 3 bases, with 10 bases between.

V usage is TRBV6-6 and J usage is TRBJ1-3, with no clear D. V was shortened by 7 bases and J by 0 bases, with 13 bases between the two germline ends. The CDR3 runs to 15 residues. Germline CDR1 MNHNY, CDR2 SVGAGI (reference sequence). The CDR3: CASITYADSGNTIYF. The CDR3, as DNA: TGTGCCAGCATTACTTACGCTGACTCTGGAAACACCATATATTTT.